This T cell receptor beta chain appears in the sequencing data of a study of T cell responses to AZD1222 COVID-19 vaccine. The study's findings and limits: White British people made up most donors, females outnumbered males, and clonal diversity was possibly underestimated.

As for this clone: Antigen specificity is unknown.

Second-dose intervals of approximately 4 or approximately 12 weeks were pooled. Germline V gene data show CDR1 as MNHEY and CDR2 as SVGAGI. The CDR3 sequence is 14 residues long. The J segment lost 3 bases and the V segment lost 6 bases, leaving 4 bases of the junction unmatched. The protocol was immunoSEQ multiplex PCR, while the TCRdb copy is restricted to in-frame clones and leaves out a portion. The sample contains fewer than 85,000 clones, around 90% of which appear only once. The clonotype originates from an adult who received the AZD1222 COVID-19 vaccine. The rearrangement joins TRBV6-5 to TRBJ2-2, with 7 bases lining up with TRBD1. The sequencing used peripheral blood, collected 28 days after the second AZD1222 dose. CDR3 DNA: TGTGCCAGCAGGGGGGACAGATACACCGGGGAGCTGTTTTTT. It yields the protein CASRGDRYTGELFF.